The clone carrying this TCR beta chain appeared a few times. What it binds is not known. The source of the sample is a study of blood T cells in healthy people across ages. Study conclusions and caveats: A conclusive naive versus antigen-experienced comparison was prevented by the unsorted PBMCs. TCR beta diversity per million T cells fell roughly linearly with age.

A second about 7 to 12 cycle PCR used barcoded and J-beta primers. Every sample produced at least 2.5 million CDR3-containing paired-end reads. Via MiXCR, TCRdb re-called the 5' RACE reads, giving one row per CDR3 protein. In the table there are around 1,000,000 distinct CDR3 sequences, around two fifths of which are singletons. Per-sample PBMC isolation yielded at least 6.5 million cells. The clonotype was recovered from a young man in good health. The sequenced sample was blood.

Here the CDR3 reads CASSLGPSNTGELFF. The DNA of the CDR3 is TGTGCCAGCAGCTTGGGACCGTCGAACACCGGGGAGCTGTTTTTT. V and J are TRBV7-3 and TRBJ2-2; D could derive from TRBD1 or TRBD2 (5 bases each). V dropped 3 bases and J dropped 0 bases, with 8 bases sitting between them. Germline V lookup: CDR1 SGHTA, CDR2 FQGTGA. The CDR3 is 15 amino acids.